This passage covers 18 T cell receptor beta chains from one sample sequenced in a study of shared clonotypes between healthy human individuals (dated by TCRdb to about 2020). The library came from the immunoSEQ multiplex PCR assay. TCRdb provides this immuneACCESS table in a form limited to in-frame rearrangements. Some clones are lacking; in checked studies, under half of them reflect an unresolved V gene, and why the rest are absent is not known. This sample gives some 660,000 clones in total; 60% to 75% of them show up just once. 1.5% to 2% of the sample goes to the ten largest clones. The sequenced sample was memory CD4+ T cells sorted from blood. Sample cell subset or site, as interpreted from the label and publication: CD45RA-negative fraction. All receptors derive from a woman aged 30 to 39 in good health.

In DNA, the CDR3 is TGTGCCAGCTCACCAGAACAGGGGTGGACTTTCTTT. It yields the protein CASSPEQGWTFF. This chain uses TRBV18 with TRBJ1-1, with 7 positions matching TRBD1. V dropped 2 bases and J dropped 12; count of bases not matched to a gene: 6. Germline V gives CDR1 KGHSH, CDR2 LQKENI. The CDR3 loop spans 12 amino acids.

In its sample, this clone was seen once. The chain uses TRBV27 and TRBJ2-1; D perhaps matches TRBD1 (5 bases). The CDR3 is made up of 15 amino acids. Germline V gene lookup returns CDR1 MNHEY and CDR2 SMNVEV (reference sequence). V was shortened by 3 bases and J by 1 base, with 10 bases between the two germline ends. The CDR3 sequence is CASSLRQGSYNEQFF. For the CDR3, the DNA is TGTGCCAGCAGTTTGCGGCAGGGATCCTACAATGAGCAGTTCTTC.

CDR3 residues: CASSQNGGANEKLFF. As DNA, the CDR3 is TGTGCCAGCAGTCAGAACGGGGGTGCTAATGAAAAACTGTTTTTT. This chain links TRBV7-9 with TRBJ1-4; perhaps TRBD1 as D (5 bases). Germline CDR1 reads SEHNR; CDR2 reads FQNEAQ (reference sequence). This CDR3 has 15 residues. The V end lost 6 bases, the J end lost 3 bases, and 14 bases lay between the germline ends.

V is TRBV2 and J is TRBJ2-7; possibly TRBD1 for D (6 bases). CDR3 size: 14 residues. Germline V CDR1 and CDR2: SNHLY, FYNNEI. V was shortened by 6 bases and J by 0 bases, with 12 bases between the two germline ends. CDR3 sequence (DNA): TGTGCCAGCAGACCCGGACAGAGCTCCTACGAGCAGTACTTC. Its translation is CASRPGQSSYEQYF.

V gene TRBV5-1 combines with J gene TRBJ2-1, with 10 bases that match TRBD2. Germline CDR1 and CDR2: SGHRS and YFSETQ. The CDR3 contains 18 residues. Losses at the gene ends were 0 bases for V and 4 bases for J; bases not matched to a gene: 10. CDR3: CASSLGTSGTFSYNEQFF. CDR3 bases: TGCGCCAGCAGCTTGGGGACTAGCGGAACCTTTTCTTACAATGAGCAGTTCTTC.

The CDR3 is CASSQRGPYNEQFF. As DNA, the CDR3 is TGCGCCAGCAGCCAGCGGGGGCCCTACAATGAGCAGTTCTTC. The chain is built from TRBV5-1 and TRBJ2-1; TRBD2 agrees at 8 bases. V trimming: 4 bases; J trimming: 2 bases; junction bases outside the gene matches: 2. Germline loops: CDR1 SGHRS, CDR2 YFSETQ. The CDR3 totals 14 residues.

CDR3 region: CASSPSDRYTEAFF. The CDR3 region has the DNA TGTGCCAGCAGTCCTTCCGACAGATACACTGAAGCTTTCTTT. This rearrangement joins TRBV6-5 to TRBJ1-1, with D tentatively TRBD1 (5 bases). CDR3 length: 14 residues. Germline assignment: CDR1 MNHEY and CDR2 SVGAGI. V lost 5 bases and J 3 bases, leaving 13 bases between the germline ends.

The V and J genes are TRBV5-6 and TRBJ2-6; D unclear. Trimming stripped 4 bases from V and 0 bases from J, with 8 bases between. The germline gives CDR1 SGHDT, CDR2 YYEEEE. This CDR3 is built from 15 residues. CDR3 in amino acids: CASSRVSSGANVLTF. The CDR3 DNA is TGTGCCAGCAGCAGGGTCTCCTCTGGGGCCAACGTCCTGACTTTC.

The chain carries TRBV19 and TRBJ1-2; the D gene is possibly TRBD1 (5 bases). The CDR3 consists of 15 residues. The V gene lost 6 bases and the J gene lost 3 bases, with 17 bases spanning the gap. Germline CDR1 reads LNHDA; CDR2 reads SQIVND (reference sequence). The CDR3 DNA follows: TGTGCCAGTAGCCGTGACGGAGGGGTGGACTATGGCTACACCTTC. Its protein product is CASSRDGGVDYGYTF.

This chain links TRBV7-9 with TRBJ1-2; 8 nucleotides align to TRBD1. The CDR3 has 15 amino acids. V gave up 4 bases and J gave up 1 base; unmatched junction bases: 5. Germline V CDR1 and CDR2: SEHNR, FQNEAQ (reference sequence). CDR3 in amino acids: CASSSDRAFNYGYTF. The CDR3 DNA reads TGTGCCAGCAGCTCGGACAGGGCTTTTAACTATGGCTACACCTTC.

This clone was picked up one time. The rearrangement uses TRBV2 and TRBJ1-1; 10 bases map to TRBD1. The CDR3 covers 16 residues. Looked up from germline, CDR1 is SNHLY and CDR2 is FYNNEI. Trimming cost V 4 bases and J 7 bases; bases outside gene matches: 12. CDR3 loop: CASSARDRGVSGEAFF. DNA of the CDR3: TGTGCCAGCAGTGCGAGGGACAGGGGAGTTTCGGGTGAAGCTTTCTTT. The full variable domain, its missing parts supplied by reference TRBV2 and TRBJ1-1, is EPEVTQTPSHQVTQMGQEVILRCVPISNHLYFYWYRQILGQKVEFLVSFYNNEISEKSEIFDDQFSVERPDGSNFTLKIRSTKLEDSAMYFCASSARDRGVSGEAFFGQGTRLTVV.

The chain couples TRBV29-1 to TRBJ1-3; no firm D call. The germline V gene has CDR1 SQVTM and CDR2 ANQGSEA. This CDR3 has 14 amino acids. Trimming cost V 6 bases and J 0 bases, with 12 bases left between them. This CDR3 is CSVIDYSSGNTIYF. CDR3 bases: TGCAGCGTGATAGATTACAGCTCTGGAAACACCATATATTTT.

The chain recombines TRBV13 with TRBJ2-7; 7 nucleotides line up with TRBD1. The germline CDR1 and CDR2 sequences are PRHDT and FYEKMQ (reference sequence). This CDR3 has 15 residues. V shed 1 base and J 2 bases; nucleotides not matched to a gene: 5. The CDR3 spells CASSLAQGKTYEQYF. The CDR3 DNA is TGTGCCAGCAGCTTAGCACAGGGGAAGACCTACGAGCAGTACTTC.

This clone was detected only once. The V and J genes are TRBV19 and TRBJ2-7; no firm D call. Germline CDR1 reads LNHDA; CDR2 reads SQIVND (reference sequence). Trimming took 6 bases from V and 0 from J, leaving 6 bases between them. This CDR3 region has 12 residues. CDR3 in amino acids: CASRDDSYEQYF. The CDR3 region has the DNA TGTGCCAGTAGGGACGACTCCTACGAGCAGTACTTC.

The genes are TRBV28 and TRBJ2-7; 9 positions agree with TRBD2. The ends lost 2 bases at V and 2 bases at J; junction bases unmatched: 4. Germline assignment: CDR1 MDHEN and CDR2 SYDVKM. This CDR3 contains 15 residues. In nucleotides, the CDR3 is TGTGCCAGCAGTTTAGGCGGGAGGGCACCCTACGAGCAGTACTTC. It encodes CASSLGGRAPYEQYF.

The V call is TRBV7-9, the J call TRBJ2-7; TRBD1 matches at 11 bases. Trimming at V came to 7 bases and at J to 4 bases, leaving 9 bases not matched to a gene. This CDR3 is 15 amino acids long. Germline CDR1 is SEHNR and CDR2 is FQNEAQ (reference sequence). The CDR3 is CASTQGDRGAYEQYF. CDR3 sequence (DNA): TGTGCCAGCACCCAAGGGGACAGGGGGGCATACGAGCAGTACTTC.

This rearrangement joins TRBV5-1 to TRBJ2-1, with D perhaps matching TRBD2 (5 bases). The CDR3 is made up of 15 amino acids. V lost 4 bases and J lost 5, with 16 bases in between. Germline assignment: CDR1 SGHRS and CDR2 YFSETQ. In DNA form, the CDR3 reads TGCGCCAGCAGCATCAGCGGTATGGAGGACAATGAGCAGTTCTTC. Protein sequence: CASSISGMEDNEQFF.

The chain recombines TRBV7-8 with TRBJ2-1, with 8 bases that match TRBD2. Trimming removed 1 base from V and 8 bases from J; junction bases left unmatched: 4. This CDR3 is 14 amino acids long. Looked up from germline, CDR1 is SGHVS and CDR2 is FQNEAQ. In DNA, the CDR3 is TGTGCCAGCAGCTTAGGGCGGGAGGCGTATGAGCAGTTCTTC. Translation: CASSLGREAYEQFF.